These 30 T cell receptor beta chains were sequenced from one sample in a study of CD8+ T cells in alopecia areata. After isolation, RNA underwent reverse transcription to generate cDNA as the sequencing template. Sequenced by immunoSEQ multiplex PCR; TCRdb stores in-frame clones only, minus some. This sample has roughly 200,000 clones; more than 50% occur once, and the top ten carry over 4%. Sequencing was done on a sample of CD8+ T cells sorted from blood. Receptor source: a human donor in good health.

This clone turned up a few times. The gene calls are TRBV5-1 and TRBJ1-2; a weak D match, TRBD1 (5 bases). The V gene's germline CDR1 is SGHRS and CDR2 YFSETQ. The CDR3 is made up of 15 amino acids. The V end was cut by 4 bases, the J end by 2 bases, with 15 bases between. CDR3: CASSLNLDRNYGYTF. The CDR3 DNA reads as TGCGCCAGCAGCCTGAACCTCGACAGAAACTATGGCTACACCTTC. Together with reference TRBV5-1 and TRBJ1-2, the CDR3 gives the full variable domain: KAGVTQTPRYLIKTRGQQVTLSCSPISGHRSVSWYQQTPGQGLQFLFEYFSETQRNKGNFPGRFSGRQFSNSRSEMNVSTLELGDSALYLCASSLNLDRNYGYTFGSGTRLTVV.

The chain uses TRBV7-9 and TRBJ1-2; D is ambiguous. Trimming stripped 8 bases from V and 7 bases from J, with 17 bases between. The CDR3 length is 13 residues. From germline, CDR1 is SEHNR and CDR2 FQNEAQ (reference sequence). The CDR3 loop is CASARVRDGGYTF. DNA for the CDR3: TGTGCCAGCGCTAGGGTCCGGGATGGTGGCTACACCTTC.

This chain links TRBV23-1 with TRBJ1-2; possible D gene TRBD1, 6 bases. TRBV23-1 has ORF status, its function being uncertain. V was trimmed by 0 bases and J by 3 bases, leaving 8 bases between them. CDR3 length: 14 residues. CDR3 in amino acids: CASSQSGGDYGYTF. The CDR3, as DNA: TGCGCCAGCAGTCAATCTGGGGGCGACTATGGCTACACCTTC.

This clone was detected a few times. The CDR3 region is CSVEDTGNYGYTF. The CDR3 nucleotides are TGCAGCGTTGAAGATACAGGGAACTATGGCTACACCTTC. The chain recombines TRBV29-1 with TRBJ1-2; D might be TRBD1 (6 bases). V dropped 0 bases and J dropped 2 bases, with 7 bases sitting between them. Germline V gives CDR1 SQVTM, CDR2 ANQGSEA. The CDR3 loop spans 13 amino acids.

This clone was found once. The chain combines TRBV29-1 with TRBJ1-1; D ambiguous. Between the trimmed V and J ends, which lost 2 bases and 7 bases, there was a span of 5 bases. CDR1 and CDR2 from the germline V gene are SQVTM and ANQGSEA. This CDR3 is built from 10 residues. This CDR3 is CSVEQVEAFF. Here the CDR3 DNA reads TGCAGCGTTGAACAGGTTGAAGCTTTCTTT.

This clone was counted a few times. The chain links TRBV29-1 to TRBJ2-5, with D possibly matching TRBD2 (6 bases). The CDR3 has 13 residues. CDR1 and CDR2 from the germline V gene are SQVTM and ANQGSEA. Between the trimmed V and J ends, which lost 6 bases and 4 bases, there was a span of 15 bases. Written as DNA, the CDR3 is TGCAGCGTCCCAGAGAGGGGAGGAGAGACCCAGTACTTC. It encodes CSVPERGGETQYF.

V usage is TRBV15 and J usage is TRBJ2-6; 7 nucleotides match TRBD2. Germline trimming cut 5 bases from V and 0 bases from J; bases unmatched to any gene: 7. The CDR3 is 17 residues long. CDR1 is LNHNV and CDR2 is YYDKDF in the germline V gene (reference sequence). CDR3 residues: CATSGGVTTSGANVLTF. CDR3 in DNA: TGTGCCACCAGCGGGGGGGTCACAACCTCTGGGGCCAACGTCCTGACTTTC.

CDR3 DNA sequence: TGCAGCGTTGCGGATCTAGGGACCACCTTC. Residues: CSVADLGTTF. The V call is TRBV29-1, the J call TRBJ1-2; D might be TRBD1 (5 bases). The length of the CDR3 is 10 residues. Germline V gives CDR1 SQVTM, CDR2 ANQGSEA. The germline V and J ends were trimmed by 4 bases and 13 bases, with 13 bases remaining between them.

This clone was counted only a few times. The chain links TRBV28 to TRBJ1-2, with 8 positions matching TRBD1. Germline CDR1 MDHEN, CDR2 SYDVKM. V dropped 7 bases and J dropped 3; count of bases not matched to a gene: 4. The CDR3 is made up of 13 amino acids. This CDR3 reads CASNLDRDYGYTF. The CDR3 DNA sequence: TGTGCCAGCAACTTGGACAGGGACTATGGCTACACCTTC.

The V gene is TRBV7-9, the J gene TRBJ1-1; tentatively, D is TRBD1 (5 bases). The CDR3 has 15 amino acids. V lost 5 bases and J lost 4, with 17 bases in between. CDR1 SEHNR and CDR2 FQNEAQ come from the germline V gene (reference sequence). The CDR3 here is CASSPGGVISTEAFF. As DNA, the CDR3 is TGTGCCAGCAGCCCCGGAGGGGTGATAAGCACTGAAGCTTTCTTT.

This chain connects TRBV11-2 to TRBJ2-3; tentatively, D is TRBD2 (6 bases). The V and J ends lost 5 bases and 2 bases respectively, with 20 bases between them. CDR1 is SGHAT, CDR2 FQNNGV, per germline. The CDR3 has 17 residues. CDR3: CASSPLAWDSYTDTQYF. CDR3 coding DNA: TGTGCCAGCAGCCCCCTAGCTTGGGACTCATACACAGATACGCAGTATTTT.

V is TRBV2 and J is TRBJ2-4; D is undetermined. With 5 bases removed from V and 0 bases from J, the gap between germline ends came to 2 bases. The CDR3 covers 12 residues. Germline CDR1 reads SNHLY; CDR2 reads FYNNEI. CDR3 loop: CASSIAKNIQYF. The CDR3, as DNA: TGTGCCAGCAGTATAGCCAAAAACATTCAGTACTTC.

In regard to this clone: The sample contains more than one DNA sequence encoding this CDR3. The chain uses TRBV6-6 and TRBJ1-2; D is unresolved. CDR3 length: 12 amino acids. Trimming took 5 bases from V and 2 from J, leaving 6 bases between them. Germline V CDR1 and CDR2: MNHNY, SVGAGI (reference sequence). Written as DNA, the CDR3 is TGTGCCAGCAGTCCGGGGAACTATGGCTACACCTTC. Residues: CASSPGNYGYTF.

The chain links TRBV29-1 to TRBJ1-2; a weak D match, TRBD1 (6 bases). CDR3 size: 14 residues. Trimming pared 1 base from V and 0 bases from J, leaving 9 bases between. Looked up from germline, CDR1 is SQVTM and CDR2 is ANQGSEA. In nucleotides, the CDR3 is TGCAGCGTTGAAGGACAGGTGACTAACTATGGCTACACCTTC. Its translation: CSVEGQVTNYGYTF.

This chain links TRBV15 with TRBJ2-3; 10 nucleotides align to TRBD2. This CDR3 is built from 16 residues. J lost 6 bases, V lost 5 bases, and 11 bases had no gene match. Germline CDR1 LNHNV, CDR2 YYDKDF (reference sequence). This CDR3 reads CATSDPGAGGPDTQYF. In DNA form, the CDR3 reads TGTGCCACCAGCGACCCTGGAGCGGGGGGGCCGGATACGCAGTATTTT.

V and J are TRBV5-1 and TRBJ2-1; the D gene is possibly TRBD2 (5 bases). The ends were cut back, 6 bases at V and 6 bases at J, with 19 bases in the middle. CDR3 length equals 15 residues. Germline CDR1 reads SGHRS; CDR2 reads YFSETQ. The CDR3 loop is CASNMGLPGGNEQFF. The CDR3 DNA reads TGCGCCAGCAACATGGGGTTACCCGGAGGCAATGAGCAGTTCTTC.

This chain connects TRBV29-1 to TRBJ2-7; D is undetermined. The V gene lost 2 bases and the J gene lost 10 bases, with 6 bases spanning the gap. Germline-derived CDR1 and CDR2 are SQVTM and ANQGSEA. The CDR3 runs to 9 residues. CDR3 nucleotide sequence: TGCAGCGTTGAATCCGTTCAGTACTTC. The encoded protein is CSVESVQYF.

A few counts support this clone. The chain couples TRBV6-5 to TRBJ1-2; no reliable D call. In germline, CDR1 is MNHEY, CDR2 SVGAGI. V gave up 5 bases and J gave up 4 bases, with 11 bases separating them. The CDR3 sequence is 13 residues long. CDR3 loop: CASSPTFTYGYTF. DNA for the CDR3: TGTGCCAGCAGTCCCACTTTTACCTATGGCTACACCTTC.

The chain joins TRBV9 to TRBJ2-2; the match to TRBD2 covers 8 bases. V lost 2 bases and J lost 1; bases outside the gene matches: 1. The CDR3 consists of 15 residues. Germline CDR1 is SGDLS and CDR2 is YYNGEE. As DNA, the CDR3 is TGTGCCAGCAGCGTGAGCGGGGGGAACACCGGGGAGCTGTTTTTT. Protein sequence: CASSVSGGNTGELFF.

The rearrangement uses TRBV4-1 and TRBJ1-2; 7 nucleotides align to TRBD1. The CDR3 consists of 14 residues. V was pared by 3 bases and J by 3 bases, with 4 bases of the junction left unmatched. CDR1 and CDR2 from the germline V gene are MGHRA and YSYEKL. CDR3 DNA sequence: TGCGCCAGCAGCCATGGTACAGGGGACTATGGCTACACCTTC. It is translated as CASSHGTGDYGYTF.

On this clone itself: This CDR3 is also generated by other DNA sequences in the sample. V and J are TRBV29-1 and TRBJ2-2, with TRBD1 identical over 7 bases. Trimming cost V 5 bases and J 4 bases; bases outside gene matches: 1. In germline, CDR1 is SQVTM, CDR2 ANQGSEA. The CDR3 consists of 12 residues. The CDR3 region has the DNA TGCAGCGTTACAGGGGTCACCGGGGAGCTGTTTTTT. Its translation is CSVTGVTGELFF.

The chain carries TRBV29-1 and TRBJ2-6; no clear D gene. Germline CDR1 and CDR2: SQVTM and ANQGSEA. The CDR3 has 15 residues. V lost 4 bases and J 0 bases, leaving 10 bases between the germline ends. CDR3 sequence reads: CSVVITNSGANVLTF. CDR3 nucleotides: TGCAGCGTTGTTATTACCAACTCTGGGGCCAACGTCCTGACTTTC. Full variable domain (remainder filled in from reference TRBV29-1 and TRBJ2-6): SAVISQKPSRDICQRGTSLTIQCQVDSQVTMMFWYRQQPGQSLTLIATANQGSEATYESGFVIDKFPISRPNLTFSTLTVSNMSPEDSSIYLCSVVITNSGANVLTFGAGSRLTVL.

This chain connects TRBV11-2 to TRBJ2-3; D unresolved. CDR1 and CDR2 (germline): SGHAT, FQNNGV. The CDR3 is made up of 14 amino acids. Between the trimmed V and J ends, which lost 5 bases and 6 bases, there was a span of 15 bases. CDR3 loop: CASSLEDERDTQYF. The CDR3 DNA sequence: TGTGCCAGCAGCCTCGAGGACGAGAGGGATACGCAGTATTTT.

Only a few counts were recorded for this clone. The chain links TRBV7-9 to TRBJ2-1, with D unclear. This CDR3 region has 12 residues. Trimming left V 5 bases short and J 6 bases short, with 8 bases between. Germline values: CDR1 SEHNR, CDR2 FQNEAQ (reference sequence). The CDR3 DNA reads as TGTGCCAGCAGCCTTCCGGGCAATGAGCAGTTCTTC. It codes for CASSLPGNEQFF.

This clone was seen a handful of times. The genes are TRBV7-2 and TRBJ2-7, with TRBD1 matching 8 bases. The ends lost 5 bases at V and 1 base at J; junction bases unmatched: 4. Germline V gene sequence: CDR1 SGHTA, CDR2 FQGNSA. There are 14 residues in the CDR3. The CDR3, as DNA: TGTGCCAGCAGCATGACAGGGGCTTCCTACGAGCAGTACTTC. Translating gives CASSMTGASYEQYF.

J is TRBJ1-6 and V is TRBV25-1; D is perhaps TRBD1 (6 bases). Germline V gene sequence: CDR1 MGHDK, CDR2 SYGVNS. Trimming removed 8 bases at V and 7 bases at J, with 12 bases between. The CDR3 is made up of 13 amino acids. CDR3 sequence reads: CASSLTGNSPLHF. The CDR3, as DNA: TGTGCCAGCTCACTCACAGGGAATTCACCCCTCCACTTT.

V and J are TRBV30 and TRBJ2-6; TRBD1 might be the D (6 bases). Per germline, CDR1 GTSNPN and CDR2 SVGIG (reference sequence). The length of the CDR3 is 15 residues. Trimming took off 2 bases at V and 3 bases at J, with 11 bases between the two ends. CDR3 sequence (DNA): TGTGCCTGGAGTATAACAGGGTTTGGGGCCAACGTCCTGACTTTC. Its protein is CAWSITGFGANVLTF.

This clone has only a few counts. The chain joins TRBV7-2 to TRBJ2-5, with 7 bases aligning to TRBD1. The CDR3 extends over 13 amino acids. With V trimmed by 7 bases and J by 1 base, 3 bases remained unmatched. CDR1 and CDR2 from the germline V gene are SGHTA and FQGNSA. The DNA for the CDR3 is TGTGCCAGCAACCCAGGGGGCCAAGAGACCCAGTACTTC. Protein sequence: CASNPGGQETQYF. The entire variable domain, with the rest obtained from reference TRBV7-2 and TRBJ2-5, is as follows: GAGVSQSPSNKVTEKGKDVELRCDPISGHTALYWYRQSLGQGLEFLIYFQGNSAPDKSGLPSDRFSAERTGGSVSTLTIQRTQQEDSAVYLCASNPGGQETQYFGPGTRLLVL.

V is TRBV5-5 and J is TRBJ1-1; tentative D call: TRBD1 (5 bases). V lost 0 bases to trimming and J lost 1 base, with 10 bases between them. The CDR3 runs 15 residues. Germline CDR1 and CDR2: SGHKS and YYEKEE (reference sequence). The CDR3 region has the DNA TGTGCCAGCAGCTTGGTAGGGGCAAAGAACACTGAAGCTTTCTTT. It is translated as CASSLVGAKNTEAFF.

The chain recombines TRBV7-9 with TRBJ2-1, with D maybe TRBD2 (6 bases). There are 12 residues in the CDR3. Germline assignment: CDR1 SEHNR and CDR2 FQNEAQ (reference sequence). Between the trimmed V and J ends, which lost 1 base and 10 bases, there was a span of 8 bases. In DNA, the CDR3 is TGTGCCAGCAGCTTAGGGAGGGCCGAGCAGTTCTTC. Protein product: CASSLGRAEQFF.